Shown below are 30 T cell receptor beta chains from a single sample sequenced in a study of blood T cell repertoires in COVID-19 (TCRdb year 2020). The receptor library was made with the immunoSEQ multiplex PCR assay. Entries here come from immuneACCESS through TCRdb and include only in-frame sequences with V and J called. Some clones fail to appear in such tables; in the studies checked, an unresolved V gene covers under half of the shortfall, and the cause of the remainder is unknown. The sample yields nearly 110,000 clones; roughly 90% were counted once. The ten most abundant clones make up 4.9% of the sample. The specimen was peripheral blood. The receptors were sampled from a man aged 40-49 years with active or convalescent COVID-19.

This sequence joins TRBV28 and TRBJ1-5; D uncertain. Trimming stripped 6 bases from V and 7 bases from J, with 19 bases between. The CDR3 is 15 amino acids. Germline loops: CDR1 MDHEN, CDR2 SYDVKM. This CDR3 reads CASSRRSTTGQPQHF. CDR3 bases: TGTGCCAGCAGCCGTCGATCCACTACGGGGCAGCCCCAGCATTTT.

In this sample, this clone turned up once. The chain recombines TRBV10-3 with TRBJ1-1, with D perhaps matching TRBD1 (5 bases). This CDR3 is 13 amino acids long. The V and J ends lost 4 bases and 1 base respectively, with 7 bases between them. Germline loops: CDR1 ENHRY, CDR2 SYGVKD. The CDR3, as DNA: TGTGCCATCAGTGCGACAGAGAACACTGAAGCTTTCTTT. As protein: CAISATENTEAFF.

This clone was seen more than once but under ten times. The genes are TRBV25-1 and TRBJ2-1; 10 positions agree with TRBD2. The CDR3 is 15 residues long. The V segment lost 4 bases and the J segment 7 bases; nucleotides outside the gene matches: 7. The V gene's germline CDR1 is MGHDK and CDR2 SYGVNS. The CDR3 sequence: CASSGLAGDRNEQFF. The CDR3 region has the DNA TGTGCCAGCAGTGGCCTAGCGGGGGACAGAAATGAGCAGTTCTTC.

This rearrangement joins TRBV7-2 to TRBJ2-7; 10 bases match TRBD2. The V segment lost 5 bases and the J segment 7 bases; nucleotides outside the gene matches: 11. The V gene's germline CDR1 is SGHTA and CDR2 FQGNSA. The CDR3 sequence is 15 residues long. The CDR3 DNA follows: TGTGCCAGCAGCCCCTCAGCGGGAGGGGCGTATGAGCAGTACTTC. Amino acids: CASSPSAGGAYEQYF.

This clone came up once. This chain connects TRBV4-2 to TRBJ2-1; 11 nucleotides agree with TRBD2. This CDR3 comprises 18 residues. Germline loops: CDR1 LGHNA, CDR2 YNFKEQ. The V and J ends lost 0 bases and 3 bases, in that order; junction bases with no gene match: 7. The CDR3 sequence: CASSQELTSGTFYNEQFF. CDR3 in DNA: TGTGCCAGCAGCCAAGAATTGACTAGCGGGACCTTCTACAATGAGCAGTTCTTC.

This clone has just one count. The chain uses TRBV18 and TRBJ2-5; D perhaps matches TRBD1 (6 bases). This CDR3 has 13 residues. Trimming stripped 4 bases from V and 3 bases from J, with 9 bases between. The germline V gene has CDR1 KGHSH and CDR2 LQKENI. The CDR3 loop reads CASSLQGKETQYF. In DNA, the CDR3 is TGTGCCAGCTCACTTCAGGGGAAAGAGACCCAGTACTTC.

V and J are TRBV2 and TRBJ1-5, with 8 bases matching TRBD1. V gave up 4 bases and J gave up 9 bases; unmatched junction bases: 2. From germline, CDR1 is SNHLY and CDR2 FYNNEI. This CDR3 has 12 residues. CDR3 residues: CASSVDRGPQHF. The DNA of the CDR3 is TGTGCCAGCAGTGTTGACAGGGGGCCCCAGCATTTT. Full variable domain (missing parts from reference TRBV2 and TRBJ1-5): EPEVTQTPSHQVTQMGQEVILRCVPISNHLYFYWYRQILGQKVEFLVSFYNNEISEKSEIFDDQFSVERPDGSNFTLKIRSTKLEDSAMYFCASSVDRGPQHFGDGTRLSIL.

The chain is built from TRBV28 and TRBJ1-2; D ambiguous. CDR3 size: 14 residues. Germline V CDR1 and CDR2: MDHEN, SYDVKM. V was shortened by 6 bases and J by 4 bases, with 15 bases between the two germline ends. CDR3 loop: CASSDQTEGYGYTF. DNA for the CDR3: TGTGCCAGCAGCGACCAAACAGAGGGCTATGGCTACACCTTC.

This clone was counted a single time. CDR3 protein: CASSSLAGFTDTQYF. The CDR3 nucleotides read TGTGCCAGCAGTTCCCTAGCGGGCTTCACAGATACGCAGTATTTT. J is TRBJ2-3 and V is TRBV28, with 8 bases identical to TRBD2. J gave up 2 bases and V 4 bases, and 5 bases lay outside the gene matches. The CDR3 is made up of 15 amino acids. From germline, CDR1 is MDHEN and CDR2 SYDVKM.

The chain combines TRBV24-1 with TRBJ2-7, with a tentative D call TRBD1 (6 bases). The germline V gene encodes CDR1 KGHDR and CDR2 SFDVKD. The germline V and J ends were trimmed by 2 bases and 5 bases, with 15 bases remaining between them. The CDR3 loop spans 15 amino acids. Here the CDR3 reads CATSDWPQSGDEQYF. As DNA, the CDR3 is TGTGCCACCAGTGATTGGCCCCAGTCAGGGGACGAGCAGTACTTC.

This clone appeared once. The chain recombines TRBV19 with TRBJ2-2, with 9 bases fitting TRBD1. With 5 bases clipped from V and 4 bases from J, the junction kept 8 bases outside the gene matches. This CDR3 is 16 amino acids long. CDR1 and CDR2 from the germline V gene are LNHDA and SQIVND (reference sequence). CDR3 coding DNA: TGTGCCAGTAGTTTCGGACAGGGGACGGGCACCGGGGAGCTGTTTTTT. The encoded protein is CASSFGQGTGTGELFF.

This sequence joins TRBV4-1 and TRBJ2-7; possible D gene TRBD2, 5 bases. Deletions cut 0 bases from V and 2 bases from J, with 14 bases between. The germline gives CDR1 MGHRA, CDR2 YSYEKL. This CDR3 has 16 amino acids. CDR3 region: CASSQDDVGLTYEQYF. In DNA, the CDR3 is TGCGCCAGCAGCCAAGACGACGTCGGACTCACCTACGAGCAGTACTTC.

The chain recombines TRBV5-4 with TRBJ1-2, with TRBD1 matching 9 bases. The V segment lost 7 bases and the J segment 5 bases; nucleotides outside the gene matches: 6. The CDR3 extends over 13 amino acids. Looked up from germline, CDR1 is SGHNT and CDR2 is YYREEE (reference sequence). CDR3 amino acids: CASRRTGDYGYTF. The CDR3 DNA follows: TGTGCCAGCCGCCGGACAGGGGATTATGGCTACACCTTC.

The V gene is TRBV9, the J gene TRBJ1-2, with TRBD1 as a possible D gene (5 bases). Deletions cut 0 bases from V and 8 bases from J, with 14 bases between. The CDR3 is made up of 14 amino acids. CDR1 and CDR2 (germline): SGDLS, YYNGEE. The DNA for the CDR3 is TGTGCCAGCAGCGTAGGGGAGGGACGTAGGGGCTACACCTTC. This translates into CASSVGEGRRGYTF.

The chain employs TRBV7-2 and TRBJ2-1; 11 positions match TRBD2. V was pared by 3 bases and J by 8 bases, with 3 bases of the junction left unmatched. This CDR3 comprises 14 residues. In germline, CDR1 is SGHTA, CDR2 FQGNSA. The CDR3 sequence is CASSFTSGSYEQFF. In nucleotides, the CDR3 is TGTGCCAGCAGCTTCACTAGCGGGAGTTATGAGCAGTTCTTC.

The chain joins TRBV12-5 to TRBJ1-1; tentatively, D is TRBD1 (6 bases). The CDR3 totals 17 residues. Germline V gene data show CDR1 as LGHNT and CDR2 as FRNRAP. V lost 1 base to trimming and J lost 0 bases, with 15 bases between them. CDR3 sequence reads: CASGLAPTGYLNTEAFF. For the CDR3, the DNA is TGTGCTAGTGGTTTGGCCCCGACAGGATACTTGAACACTGAAGCTTTCTTT.

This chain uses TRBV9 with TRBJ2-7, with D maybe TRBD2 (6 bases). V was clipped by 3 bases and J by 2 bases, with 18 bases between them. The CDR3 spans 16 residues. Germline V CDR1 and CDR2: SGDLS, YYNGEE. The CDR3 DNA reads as TGTGCCAGCAGCGACCAGGTTGGAGGGTACCCCTACGAGCAGTACTTC. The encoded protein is CASSDQVGGYPYEQYF.

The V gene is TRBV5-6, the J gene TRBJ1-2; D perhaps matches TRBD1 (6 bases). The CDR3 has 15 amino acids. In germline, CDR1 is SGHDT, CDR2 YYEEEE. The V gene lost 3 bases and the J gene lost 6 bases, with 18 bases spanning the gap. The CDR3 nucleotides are TGTGCCAGCAGCTGGTGGAACAGGGCGGCTGATGGCTACACCTTC. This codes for CASSWWNRAADGYTF. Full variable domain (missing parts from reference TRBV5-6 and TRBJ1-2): DAGVTQSPTHLIKTRGQQVTLRCSPKSGHDTVSWYQQALGQGPQFIFQYYEEEERQRGNFPDRFSGHQFPNYSSELNVNALLLGDSALYLCASSWWNRAADGYTFGSGTRLTVV.

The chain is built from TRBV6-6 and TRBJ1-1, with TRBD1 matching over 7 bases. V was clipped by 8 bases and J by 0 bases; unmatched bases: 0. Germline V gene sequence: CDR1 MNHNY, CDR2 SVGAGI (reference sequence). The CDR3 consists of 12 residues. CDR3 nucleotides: TGTGCCAGCCAGGGGGTGAACACTGAAGCTTTCTTT. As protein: CASQGVNTEAFF.

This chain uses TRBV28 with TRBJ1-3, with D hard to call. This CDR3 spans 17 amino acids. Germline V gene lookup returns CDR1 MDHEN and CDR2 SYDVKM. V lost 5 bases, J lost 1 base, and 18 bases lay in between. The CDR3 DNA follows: TGTGCCAGCAGTCCACTTGCCTCAGGTTATTCTGGAAACACCATATATTTT. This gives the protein CASSPLASGYSGNTIYF. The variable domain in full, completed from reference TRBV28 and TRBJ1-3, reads DVKVTQSSRYLVKRTGEKVFLECVQDMDHENMFWYRQDPGLGLRLIYFSYDVKMKEKGDIPEGYSVSREKKERFSLILESASTNQTSMYLCASSPLASGYSGNTIYFGEGSWLTVV.

The CDR3 spells CASSSIQGMNTEAFF. CDR3 DNA: TGTGCCAGCAGTTCAATACAGGGGATGAACACTGAAGCTTTCTTT. The V gene is TRBV27, the J gene TRBJ1-1, with 7 bases matching TRBD1. This CDR3 is built from 15 residues. V dropped 4 bases and J dropped 0; count of bases not matched to a gene: 5. Per the germline V gene, CDR1 is MNHEY and CDR2 is SMNVEV (reference sequence).

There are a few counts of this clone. This chain's CDR3 is CASSKTGGPTEAFF. The CDR3 coding sequence is TGTGCCAGCAGTAAGACAGGGGGCCCCACTGAAGCTTTCTTT. V is TRBV6-5 and J is TRBJ1-1, with 10 bases matching TRBD1. V dropped 5 bases and J dropped 4; count of bases not matched to a gene: 4. The CDR3 is made up of 14 amino acids. CDR1 is MNHEY and CDR2 is SVGAGI in the germline V gene.

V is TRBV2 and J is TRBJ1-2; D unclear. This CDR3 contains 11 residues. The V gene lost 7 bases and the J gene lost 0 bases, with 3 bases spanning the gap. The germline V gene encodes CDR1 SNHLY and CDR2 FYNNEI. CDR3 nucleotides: TGTGCCAGCACCTCTAACTATGGCTACACCTTC. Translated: CASTSNYGYTF.

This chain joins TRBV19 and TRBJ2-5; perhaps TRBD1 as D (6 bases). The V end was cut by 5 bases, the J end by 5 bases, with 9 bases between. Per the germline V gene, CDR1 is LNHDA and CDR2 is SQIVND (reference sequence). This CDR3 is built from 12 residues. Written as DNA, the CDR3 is TGTGCCAGTAGTCCTCAGGGGGAGACCCAGTACTTC. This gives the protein CASSPQGETQYF.

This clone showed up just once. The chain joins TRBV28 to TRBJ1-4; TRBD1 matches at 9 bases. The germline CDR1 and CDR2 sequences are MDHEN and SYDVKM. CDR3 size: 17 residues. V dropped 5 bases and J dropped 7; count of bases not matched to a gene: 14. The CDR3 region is CASSPWDQTGGSEKLFF. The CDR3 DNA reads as TGTGCCAGCAGTCCCTGGGATCAGACAGGGGGAAGTGAAAAACTGTTTTTT.

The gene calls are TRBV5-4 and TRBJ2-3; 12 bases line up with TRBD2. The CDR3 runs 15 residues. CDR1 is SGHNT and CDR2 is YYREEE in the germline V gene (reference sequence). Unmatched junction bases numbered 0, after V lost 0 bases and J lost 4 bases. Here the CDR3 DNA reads TGTGCCAGCAGCTTGGGACTAGCGGGGGCAGATACGCAGTATTTT. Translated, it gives CASSLGLAGADTQYF.

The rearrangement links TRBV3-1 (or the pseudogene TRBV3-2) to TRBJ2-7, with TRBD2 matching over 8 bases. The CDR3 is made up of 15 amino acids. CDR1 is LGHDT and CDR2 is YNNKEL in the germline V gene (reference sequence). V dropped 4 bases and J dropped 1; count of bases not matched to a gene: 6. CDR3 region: CASSLRTSNSYEQYF. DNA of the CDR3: TGTGCCAGCAGCCTTCGGACTAGCAATTCCTACGAGCAGTACTTC.

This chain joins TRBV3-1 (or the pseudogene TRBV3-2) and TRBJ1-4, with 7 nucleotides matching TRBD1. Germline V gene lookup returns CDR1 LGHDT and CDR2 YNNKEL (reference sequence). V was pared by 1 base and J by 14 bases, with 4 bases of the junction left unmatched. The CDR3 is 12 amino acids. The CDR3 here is CASSQADRSLFF. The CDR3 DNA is TGTGCCAGCAGCCAAGCGGACAGGTCTCTGTTTTTT.

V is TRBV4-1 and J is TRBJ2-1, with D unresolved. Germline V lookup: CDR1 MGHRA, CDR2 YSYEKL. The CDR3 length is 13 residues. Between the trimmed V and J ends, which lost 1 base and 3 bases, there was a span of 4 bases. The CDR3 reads CASSQGSYNEQFF. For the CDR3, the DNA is TGCGCCAGCAGCCAAGGTAGCTACAATGAGCAGTTCTTC.

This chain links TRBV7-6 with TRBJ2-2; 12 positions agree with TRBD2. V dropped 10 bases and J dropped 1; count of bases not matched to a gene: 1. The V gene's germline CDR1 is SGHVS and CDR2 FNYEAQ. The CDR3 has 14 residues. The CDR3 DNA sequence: TGTGCCACTAGCGGGAGGGTGAACACCGGGGAGCTGTTTTTT. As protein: CATSGRVNTGELFF.